Listed below are T cell receptor beta chains from one sample, sequenced in a study of blood T cell repertoires in COVID-19. The assay was immunoSEQ multiplex PCR, and TCRdb's table has in-frame clones only and misses some. The repertoire holds some 69,000 clones, with roughly 85% as singletons. Sequenced sample: peripheral blood. Receptors originate from an older woman with acute or convalescent COVID-19. Each CDR3 is given without its conserved first and last residue.

>TRBV2|TRBJ1-3
ASPDTEIGNTIY
>TRBV28|TRBJ1-5
ASQHRGGGNQPQH
>TRBV2|TRBJ1-4
ASSLGPGNEKLF
>TRBV27|TRBJ2-7
ASSLFGGGIYEQY
>TRBV10-2|TRBJ2-7
ASSESPPPWVVAEQY
>TRBV30|TRBJ1-3
AWTSKGNTIY
>TRBV5-4|TRBJ1-1
ASRRTGGLDTEAF
>TRBV11-2|TRBJ1-6
ASRAPGQGSSPLH
>TRBV7-9|TRBJ2-7
ASSLGGQGKRGYEQY
>TRBV5-1|TRBJ2-2
ASSSGGGEAGELF
>TRBV7-7|TRBJ2-1
ASSLGERNEQF
>TRBV7-6|TRBJ1-2
ASSEGQAGGYT
>TRBV24-1|TRBJ2-1
ATSDPGQGAGNEQF
>TRBV18|TRBJ1-1
ASSPNRGEAF
>TRBV21-1|TRBJ1-3
ASSKEGGRGTLSGNTIY
>TRBV5-4|TRBJ2-1
ASSLAGGSSYNEQF
>TRBV11-2|TRBJ1-1
ASSLSSVNTEAF
>TRBV2|TRBJ2-7
ASSDYGPEQY
>TRBV19|TRBJ1-2
ASSSTRGGYGYT
>TRBV7-3|TRBJ2-6
ASSLLVGLSGANVLT
>TRBV6-6|TRBJ1-6
ASTAGEGALSPLH
>TRBV19|TRBJ1-2
ASSIFFRGRGRAYGYT
>TRBV19|TRBJ2-6
ASSKGQGSGANVLT
>TRBV5-1|TRBJ1-5
ASSPDGGANQPQH
>TRBV6-6|TRBJ1-1
ASSFPEENTEAF
>TRBV29-1|TRBJ1-5
SVVQGYNQPQH
>TRBV6-5|TRBJ2-1
ATGWDEQF
>TRBV2|TRBJ1-2
ASRETGGYT
>TRBV18|TRBJ2-7
ASSRTGTGGNEQY
>TRBV27|TRBJ1-1
ASSWTGEERTEAF
>TRBV18|TRBJ1-5
ASSPEGTGTVGNQPQH
>TRBV10-3|TRBJ2-5
AISESSTGGPQY
>TRBV6-1|TRBJ1-1
ASSRDRLQGV
>TRBV12-3/TRBV12-4|TRBJ2-1
ASSLTSVNEQF
>TRBV7-9|TRBJ1-2
ASSRTGGSSDYGYT
>TRBV6-1|TRBJ2-7
ASSEAFRWEGSYEQY
>TRBV10-3|TRBJ1-2
ASTGGYDYGYT